This TCR beta chain was sequenced during a study of human T cells and chemical hapten exposure. Study background: A 2 cm by 2 cm inner upper arm patch received 2% DPC for sensitization. Broader study findings: With alopecia, donors may have immune responses unlike healthy people's.

Noted time point: pre-sensitization, week 0. Treatment in this sample: therapeutic diphenylcyclopropenone sensitization with weekly scalp DPC. Blood was collected ahead of every patch test applied. The starting material, unfractionated whole blood, was used for total RNA extraction. Concerning this clonotype: No antigen is known for it.

Each CDR3 protein gets one entry after TCRdb re-called the RACE reads with MiXCR. The sample yields around 350,000 distinct CDR3 sequences, around 5.5% seen once. Losses at the gene ends were 4 bases for V and 1 base for J; bases not matched to a gene: 6. Germline V lookup: CDR1 LGHNA, CDR2 YNFKEQ. There are 17 residues in the CDR3. The source material was whole blood, sampled in connection with sensitization to the hapten diphenylcyclopropenone (DPC). The V gene is TRBV4-2, the J gene TRBJ2-2, with 10 bases lining up with TRBD1. The receptor was derived from a woman aged 18-29 years with alopecia areata. Some clones in this sample may be carry-over from other donors' samples. Written as DNA, the CDR3 is TGTGCCAGCAGCCCAGAGACAGGGGGCGAGAACACCGGGGAGCTGTTTTTT. This encodes CASSPETGGENTGELFF.